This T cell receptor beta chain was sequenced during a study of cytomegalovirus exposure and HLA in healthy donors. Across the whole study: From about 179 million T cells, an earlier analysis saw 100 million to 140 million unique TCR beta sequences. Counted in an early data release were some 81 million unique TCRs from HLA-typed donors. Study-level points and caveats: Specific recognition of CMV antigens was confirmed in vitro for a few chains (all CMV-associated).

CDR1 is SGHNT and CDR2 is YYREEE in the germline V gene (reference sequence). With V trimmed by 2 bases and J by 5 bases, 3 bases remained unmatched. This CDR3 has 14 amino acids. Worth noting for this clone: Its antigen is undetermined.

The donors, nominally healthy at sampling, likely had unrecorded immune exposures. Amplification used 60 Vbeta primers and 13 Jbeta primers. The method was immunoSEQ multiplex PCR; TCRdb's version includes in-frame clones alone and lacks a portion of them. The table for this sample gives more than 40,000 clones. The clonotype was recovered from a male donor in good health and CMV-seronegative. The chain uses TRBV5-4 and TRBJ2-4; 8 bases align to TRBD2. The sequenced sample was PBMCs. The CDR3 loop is CASSFGSGENIQYF. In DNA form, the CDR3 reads TGTGCCAGCAGCTTCGGTAGCGGGGAAAACATTCAGTACTTC.